This record covers a single TCR beta chain. The sample comes from a study of shared T cell receptors in the human thymus. The CDR3 is made up of 16 amino acids. Trimming pared 3 bases from V and 8 bases from J, leaving 17 bases between. Germline CDR1 reads MDHEN; CDR2 reads SYDVKM. Data came from immunoSEQ multiplex PCR; TCRdb stores just in-frame clones and leaves some out. There are 700,000 or so clones in the sample; roughly 85% occur only once, and roughly 0.01% lies in the top ten. These data are also associated with another study on human thymus T cells. That paper states: The sample donors, healthy Finnish infants, were having corrective surgery for congenital heart defects. Resections were taken during corrective heart surgery, and the thymus tissue came from these. Within thymic and blood repertoires, V and J gene usage appeared to be biased. There were highly overlapping thymic repertoires among unrelated individuals, as related research reported.

The clonotype originates from a girl in the first two years of life with a congenital heart defect. Sequencing was carried out using thymocytes. The rearrangement links TRBV28 to TRBJ1-6, with D tentatively TRBD1 (5 bases). Here the CDR3 DNA reads TGTGCCAGCAGTTTGTCAGACAGAGGATTGCATTCACCCCTCCACTTT. This sequence encodes CASSLSDRGLHSPLHF.